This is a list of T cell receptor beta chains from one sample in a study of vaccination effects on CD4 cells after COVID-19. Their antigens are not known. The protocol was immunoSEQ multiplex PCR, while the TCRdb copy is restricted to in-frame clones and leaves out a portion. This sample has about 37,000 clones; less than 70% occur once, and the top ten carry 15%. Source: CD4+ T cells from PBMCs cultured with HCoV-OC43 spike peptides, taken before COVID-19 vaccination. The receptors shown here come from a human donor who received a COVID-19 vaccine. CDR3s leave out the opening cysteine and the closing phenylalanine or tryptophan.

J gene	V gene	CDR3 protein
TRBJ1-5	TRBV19	ASSSGGNNQPQH
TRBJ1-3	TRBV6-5	ASSSPNTGNTIY
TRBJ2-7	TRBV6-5	ASRIPGTGRDEQY
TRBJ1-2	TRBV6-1	ASTLPGRHGYT
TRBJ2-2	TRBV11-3	ASSTTGDTGELF
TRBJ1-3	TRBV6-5	ASTREGSGNTIY
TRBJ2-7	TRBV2	ASSVSYEQY
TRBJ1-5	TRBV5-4	ASSGDRGQPQH
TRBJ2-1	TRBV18	ASSPGNGNNEQF
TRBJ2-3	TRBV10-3	AITGLATDTQY
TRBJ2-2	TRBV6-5	ASSYGQGVTGELF
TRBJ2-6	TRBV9	ASKDTGGTGANVLT
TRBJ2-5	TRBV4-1	ASSHKGLLAGGLHRETQY
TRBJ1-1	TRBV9	ASSANRGMNTEAF
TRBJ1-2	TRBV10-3	AARDNQNYGYT
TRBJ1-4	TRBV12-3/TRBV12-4	ASSFWGTVLF
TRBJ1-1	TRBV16	ASSQRDRGKAF
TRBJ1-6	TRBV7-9	ASSLESLGTTPLH
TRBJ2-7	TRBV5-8	ASSMTRTGGPYEQY
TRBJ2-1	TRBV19	ASSTHGVFSEQF
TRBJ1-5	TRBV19	ASSITGSSNQPQH
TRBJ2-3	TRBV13	ASSVTSRWREASTDTQY
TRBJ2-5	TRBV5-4	ASSLSSGLAEETQY
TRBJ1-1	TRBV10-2	ASSDGTEAF
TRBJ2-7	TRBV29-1	SVVARRKGEQY
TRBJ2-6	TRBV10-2	ASSRGPMVSGANVLT
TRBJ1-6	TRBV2	ASRGSSYNSPLH
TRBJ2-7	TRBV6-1	ASSEERGRAYEQY
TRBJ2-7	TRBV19	ASSMARGAYEQY
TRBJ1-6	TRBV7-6	ASSLLGRGNSPLH
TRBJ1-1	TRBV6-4	ASSVAGGTEAF
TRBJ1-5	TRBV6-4	ASSGQVDQPQH
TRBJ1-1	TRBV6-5	ASRQGAGNTEAF
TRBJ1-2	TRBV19	ASSTLANYGYT
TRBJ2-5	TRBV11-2	ASTTGGQETQY
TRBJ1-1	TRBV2	ASSVGGGVTEAF
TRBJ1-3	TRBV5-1	ASSLEDSSGNTIY
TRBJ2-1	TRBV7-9	ASSLRDWENNEQF
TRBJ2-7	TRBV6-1	ASSEAYEQY
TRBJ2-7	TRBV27	ANGGSRVYEQY
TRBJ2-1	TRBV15	ATSRAAGSYNEQF
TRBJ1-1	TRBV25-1	ASSDRGRGNTEAF
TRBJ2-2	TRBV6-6	ASFQGANTGELF
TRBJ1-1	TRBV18	ASSPPSGQGEAF
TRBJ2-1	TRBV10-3	AISVRAAQGQRNNEQF
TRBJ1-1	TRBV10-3	AISEVGGRKTEAF
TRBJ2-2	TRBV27	ASSLSRGWAGELF
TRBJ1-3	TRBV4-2	ASSQDRGVGGNTIY
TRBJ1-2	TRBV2	ASGSVARGGYT
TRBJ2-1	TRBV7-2	ASSLETRAGGVEQF
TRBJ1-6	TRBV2	ASSAEGQAYTPLH
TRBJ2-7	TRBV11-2	ASRSAREGYEQY
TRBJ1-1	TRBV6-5	ASRGGVGSNTEAF
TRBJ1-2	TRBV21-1	ASSKRDSYGYT
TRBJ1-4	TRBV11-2	ASSLGGTGLAELF
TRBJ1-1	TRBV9	ASSVEGGRDTEAF
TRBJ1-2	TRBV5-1	ASTPAEGGNNGYT